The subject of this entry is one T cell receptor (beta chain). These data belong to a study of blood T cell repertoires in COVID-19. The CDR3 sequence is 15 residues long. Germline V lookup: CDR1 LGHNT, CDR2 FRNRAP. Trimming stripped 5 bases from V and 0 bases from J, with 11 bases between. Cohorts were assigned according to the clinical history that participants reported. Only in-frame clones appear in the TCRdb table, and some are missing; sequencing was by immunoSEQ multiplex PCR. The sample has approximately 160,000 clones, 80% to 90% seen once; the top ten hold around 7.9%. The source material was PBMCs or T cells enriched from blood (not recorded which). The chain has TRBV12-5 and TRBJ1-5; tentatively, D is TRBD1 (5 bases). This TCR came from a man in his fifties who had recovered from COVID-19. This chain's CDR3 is CASGAWGVSNQPQHF. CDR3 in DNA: TGTGCTAGTGGTGCCTGGGGCGTTAGCAATCAGCCCCAGCATTTT.